This T cell receptor beta chain was retrieved from a study of patients and donors after allogeneic stem cell transplantation. TCRdb re-derived calls from the RT-PCR reads in MiXCR, one entry per CDR3 protein. The table records about 960,000 distinct CDR3 sequences, approximately 19% of them present only once. This clonotype was recorded a few times. This CDR3 has 15 residues. CDR1 and CDR2 (germline): MNHEY, SMNVEV (reference sequence). V dropped 5 bases and J dropped 8 bases, with 21 bases sitting between them. The sample was blood, either unsorted or a sorted T cell fraction (not recorded which). This rearrangement joins TRBV27 to TRBJ1-2, with D tentatively TRBD1 (5 bases). This TCR was sampled from a human donor who was either an allogeneic HSCT recipient or a stem cell or donor lymphocyte infusion donor (not recorded which). It is not recorded whose cells these are; they may come from a transplant donor. CDR3 residues: CASSPSVLGTEGYTF. As DNA, the CDR3 is TGTGCCAGCAGTCCGTCCGTTTTGGGGACGGAGGGCTACACCTTC.